Following are 14 T cell receptor beta chains from one sample sequenced in a study of OX40 agonist ivuxolimab in advanced cancers. The table came from immunoSEQ multiplex PCR; TCRdb's copy has only in-frame clones and leaves some out. The sample carries around 27,000 clones, about three quarters recorded once. The material sequenced was CD4+ or CD8+ T cells sorted from blood, taken in a trial of the OX40 agonist ivuxolimab. The receptors shown here come from an adult with an advanced solid tumor such as melanoma, head and neck, liver or kidney cancer.

This rearrangement joins TRBV29-1 to TRBJ2-1, with D maybe TRBD2 (7 bases). Germline CDR1 and CDR2: SQVTM and ANQGSEA. V shed 4 bases and J shed 4 bases, with 17 bases lying between them. The CDR3 length is 15 residues. CDR3 bases: TGCAGCGTTGTGTGGGAGGGGGGGCTTTACAATGAGCAGTTCTTC. Its translation is CSVVWEGGLYNEQFF.

This sequence joins TRBV7-2 and TRBJ2-1; 9 bases agree with TRBD2. CDR1 is SGHTA, CDR2 FQGNSA, per germline. The CDR3 spans 15 residues. Trimming at V came to 1 base and at J to 4 bases, leaving 2 bases not matched to a gene. In nucleotides, the CDR3 is TGTGCCAGCAGCTTAGGGCGGGGGGGATACAATGAGCAGTTCTTC. Its translation is CASSLGRGGYNEQFF.

This clone was seen a single time. The chain combines TRBV7-9 with TRBJ2-1; D is possibly TRBD1 (5 bases). Germline CDR1 and CDR2: SEHNR and FQNEAQ (reference sequence). This CDR3 region has 14 residues. With 2 bases removed from V and 5 bases from J, the gap between germline ends came to 10 bases. CDR3 DNA: TGTGCCAGCAGCTTATGGGCAGGGCACAATGAGCAGTTCTTC. Translated, it gives CASSLWAGHNEQFF.

The chain employs TRBV7-6 and TRBJ2-7; D is unresolved. The V gene lost 1 base and the J gene lost 2 bases, with 9 bases spanning the gap. Per the germline V gene, CDR1 is SGHVS and CDR2 is FNYEAQ. The CDR3 runs to 14 residues. The CDR3 nucleotides read TGTGCCAGCAGCTTAGATGGCGGAACCTACGAGCAGTACTTC. It translates to CASSLDGGTYEQYF.

The V gene is TRBV9, the J gene TRBJ1-2, with a weak D call TRBD1 (5 bases). The V gene's germline CDR1 is SGDLS and CDR2 YYNGEE. CDR3 length: 13 amino acids. With 5 bases removed from V and 3 bases from J, the gap between germline ends came to 11 bases. CDR3 DNA: TGTGCCAGCAGTGTCGGGGGTGACTATGGCTACACCTTC. It yields the protein CASSVGGDYGYTF.

This clone was counted a few times. J is TRBJ2-2 and V is TRBV10-3; D is unclear. Germline V gene lookup returns CDR1 ENHRY and CDR2 SYGVKD. The CDR3 has 12 amino acids. Trimming pared 7 bases from V and 2 bases from J, leaving 5 bases between. CDR3: CAIMKNTGELFF. As DNA, the CDR3 is TGTGCCATCATGAAAAACACCGGGGAGCTGTTTTTT.

The V call is TRBV27, the J call TRBJ2-7; maybe TRBD2 (5 bases). The germline CDR1 and CDR2 sequences are MNHEY and SMNVEV (reference sequence). Trimming cost V 0 bases and J 5 bases, with 11 bases left between them. This CDR3 is 14 amino acids long. CDR3 region: CASSLSPGSHEQYF. The DNA of the CDR3 is TGTGCCAGCAGTTTATCGCCGGGATCCCACGAGCAGTACTTC.

The rearrangement uses TRBV7-3 and TRBJ1-3; 7 bases fit TRBD1. V shed 5 bases and J 0 bases; nucleotides not matched to a gene: 13. In germline, CDR1 is SGHTA, CDR2 FQGTGA. The CDR3 spans 18 residues. The CDR3 here is CASSPPPRAGGSGNTIYF. DNA of the CDR3: TGTGCCAGCAGCCCCCCTCCCCGGGCAGGGGGCTCTGGAAACACCATATATTTT.

The chain uses TRBV11-2 and TRBJ2-1, with D tentatively TRBD2 (6 bases). The CDR3 length is 15 residues. Trimming stripped 5 bases from V and 2 bases from J, with 13 bases between. Per the germline V gene, CDR1 is SGHAT and CDR2 is FQNNGV. CDR3 DNA sequence: TGTGCCAGCAGCCCCCCCCGGGGGACCTACAATGAGCAGTTCTTC. Protein: CASSPPRGTYNEQFF. The variable domain in full, with the rest retrieved from reference TRBV11-2 and TRBJ2-1, is EAGVAQSPRYKIIEKRQSVAFWCNPISGHATLYWYQQILGQGPKLLIQFQNNGVVDDSQLPKDRFSAERLKGVDSTLKIQPAKLEDSAVYLCASSPPRGTYNEQFFGPGTRLTVL.

V gene TRBV7-8 combines with J gene TRBJ2-7, with 9 bases identical to TRBD1. The CDR3 length is 14 residues. The J segment lost 5 bases and the V segment lost 4 bases, leaving 6 bases of the junction unmatched. Germline CDR1 and CDR2: SGHVS and FQNEAQ. For the CDR3, the DNA is TGTGCCAGCAGCTGGGGACAGGGAAAGGACGAGCAGTACTTC. Translated: CASSWGQGKDEQYF.

The rearrangement uses TRBV4-1 and TRBJ1-2, with D possibly being TRBD1 (5 bases). The germline V gene has CDR1 MGHRA and CDR2 YSYEKL. The CDR3 is 15 residues long. V dropped 0 bases and J dropped 6 bases, with 14 bases sitting between them. CDR3 nucleotides: TGCGCCAGCAGCCAAGATCCCAGGGCCGGGAATGGCTACACCTTC. It is translated as CASSQDPRAGNGYTF.

In its sample, this clone was seen a few times. The rearrangement uses TRBV7-8 and TRBJ1-5, with D possibly TRBD1 on 6 matching bases. Germline V gives CDR1 SGHVS, CDR2 FQNEAQ. Trimming stripped 5 bases from V and 3 bases from J, with 11 bases between. The CDR3 has 14 residues. In DNA form, the CDR3 reads TGTGCCAGCAGCGCCCAGGGGAACAATCAGCCCCAGCATTTT. Its protein is CASSAQGNNQPQHF.

V usage is TRBV5-5 and J usage is TRBJ2-5; D remains ambiguous. Germline CDR1 reads SGHKS; CDR2 reads YYEKEE (reference sequence). The CDR3 contains 14 residues. Trimming shortened V by 0 bases and J by 4 bases, and 10 bases separated the two germline ends. The CDR3 nucleotides are TGTGCCAGCAGCTTGGTTCTAGTTGGAGAGACCCAGTACTTC. Protein sequence: CASSLVLVGETQYF.

This rearrangement joins TRBV4-2 to TRBJ2-5; 11 bases line up with TRBD2. The germline V gene encodes CDR1 LGHNA and CDR2 YNFKEQ. The ends lost 1 base at V and 0 bases at J; junction bases unmatched: 4. The CDR3 has 17 residues. In DNA, the CDR3 is TGTGCCAGCAGCCAAGGACTAGCGGGATCGTACCAAGAGACCCAGTACTTC. This gives the protein CASSQGLAGSYQETQYF.